The subject of this entry is one T cell receptor beta chain. Its antigen is still unknown. No base quality values were provided; no much bigger clone lies one nucleotide off. Libraries were prepared through the immunoSEQ multiplex PCR assay. The table was pulled from immuneACCESS by TCRdb, which kept in-frame rearrangements only. Such tables lose some clones; where checked, under half of the loss comes from unresolved V genes, and the rest has no known cause. A total of about 64,000 clones appear in this sample, around nine tenths of them only once. The top ten constitute about 4.9% of the sample. This specimen belongs to a study of technical replicates of blood from a handful of donors (dated 2017 in TCRdb). This sequence was found in a human donor in good health. Some clones in this sample may be carry-over from other donors' samples. Sequenced: PBMCs.

CDR3 sequence: CASSLSLAGERRNEQFF. The sequence in DNA is TGTGCCAGCAGCTTGTCGCTAGCGGGAGAGAGGAGAAATGAGCAGTTCTTC. The chain couples TRBV5-6 to TRBJ2-1; TRBD2 agrees with 10 junctional bases. V ends up 1 base short and J 7 bases short, with an unmatched junction base count of 11. Including cysteine and phenylalanine, the CDR3 has 17 amino acids. Only the CDR3 portion is preserved as DNA: 51 bases, with reading frame beginning at the first base. Per the germline V gene, SGHDT is the CDR1 and YYEEEE is the CDR2.